The sequence of this T cell receptor (beta chain) was determined in a study of T-cell memory formation after mild COVID-19. Study conclusions and caveats: CD8+ contracting clones occupied EMRA, while CD4+ ones occupied mainly CM and EM. Confirmation was lacking for SARS-CoV-2 specificity of second-wave clones that peaked on day 37. A second wave expanding day 15 to 37 was CD4+-biased; contracting clones were balanced.

This clonotype turned up a few times. The antigen is not known. From 5'RACE with constant-segment primers came TCR alpha and TCR beta cDNA libraries that carried sample barcodes and UMIs. TCRdb reprocessed the 5' RACE reads via MiXCR and lists one record per CDR3 protein. Counted here are 180,000 or so distinct CDR3 sequences, around a tenth occurring once; the ten biggest clones make up less than 4%. This CDR3 has 15 residues. Germline V CDR1 and CDR2: SGHAT, FQNNGV. The germline V and J ends were trimmed by 0 bases and 2 bases, with 11 bases remaining between them. The chain combines TRBV11-2 with TRBJ2-7; perhaps D is TRBD1 or TRBD2 (5 bases each). This sequence originates from a man aged 18 to 35 who had mild COVID-19 (a few samples of this study predate the infection). Cell type and time point are not known. The sequenced material came from PBMCs or a T cell subset sorted from them (not recorded which). CDR3 nucleotides: TGTGCCAGCAGCTTAGACCCGGGGACGACCTACGAGCAGTACTTC. Protein sequence: CASSLDPGTTYEQYF. Complete variable domain (other parts from reference TRBV11-2 and TRBJ2-7): EAGVAQSPRYKIIEKRQSVAFWCNPISGHATLYWYQQILGQGPKLLIQFQNNGVVDDSQLPKDRFSAERLKGVDSTLKIQPAKLEDSAVYLCASSLDPGTTYEQYFGPGTRLTVT.